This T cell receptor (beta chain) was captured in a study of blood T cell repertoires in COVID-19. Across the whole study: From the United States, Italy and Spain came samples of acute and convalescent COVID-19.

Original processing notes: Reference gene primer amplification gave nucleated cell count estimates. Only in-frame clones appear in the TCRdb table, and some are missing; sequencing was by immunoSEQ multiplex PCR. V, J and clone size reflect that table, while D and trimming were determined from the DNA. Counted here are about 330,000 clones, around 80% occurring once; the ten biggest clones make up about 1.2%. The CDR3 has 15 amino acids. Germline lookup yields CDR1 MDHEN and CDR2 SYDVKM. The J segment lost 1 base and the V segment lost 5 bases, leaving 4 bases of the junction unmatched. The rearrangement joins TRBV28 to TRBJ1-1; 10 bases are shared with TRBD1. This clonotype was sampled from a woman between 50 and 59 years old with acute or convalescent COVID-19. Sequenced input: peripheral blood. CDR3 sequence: CASSLWTGGNTEAFF. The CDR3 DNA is TGTGCCAGCAGTCTCTGGACAGGGGGGAACACTGAAGCTTTCTTT.